This T cell receptor (beta chain) was sequenced during a study of shared clonotypes between healthy human individuals. Study-level results: Clonotype sharing among donors was expected to depend on sequencing depth. Researchers sampled only blood; tissue repertoires likely differ.

The study drew all its donors from Caucasian adults living in Nashville, Tennessee. Genomic DNA from unsorted samples was obtained from around 93 million PBMCs (per sample). The repertoire was sequenced with immunoSEQ multiplex PCR; TCRdb's copy has only in-frame clones and lacks some. The table shows fewer than 700,000 clones, with about 80% occurring only once. Points on this clone: Its specificity is unknown.

Looked up from germline, CDR1 is SGHTA and CDR2 is FQGNSA. This CDR3 region has 16 residues. V was clipped by 5 bases and J by 0 bases, with 14 bases between them. Sequencing used PBMCs. The chain is built from TRBV7-2 and TRBJ2-1; possibly TRBD1 or TRBD2 for D (6 bases each). The sequence came from a woman in her forties in good health. Some clones in this sample may be carry-over from other donors' samples. CDR3 nucleotide sequence: TGTGCCAGCAGCCGTAGGGGGGATAGCTCCTACAATGAGCAGTTCTTC. Translated, it gives CASSRRGDSSYNEQFF.